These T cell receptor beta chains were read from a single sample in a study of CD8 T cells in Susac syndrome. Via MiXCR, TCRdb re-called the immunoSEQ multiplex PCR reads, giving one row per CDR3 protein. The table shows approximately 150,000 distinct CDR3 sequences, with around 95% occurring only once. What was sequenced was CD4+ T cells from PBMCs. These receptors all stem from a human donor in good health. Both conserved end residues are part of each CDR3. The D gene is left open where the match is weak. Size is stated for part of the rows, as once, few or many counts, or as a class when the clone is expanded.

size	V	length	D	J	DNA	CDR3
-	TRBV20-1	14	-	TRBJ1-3	TGCAGTGCGTACGTGGGGGCGACAGGAAACACCATATATTTT	CSAYVGATGNTIYF
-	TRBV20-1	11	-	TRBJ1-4	TGCAGTGCTAGAGTCAATGAAAAACTGTTTTTT	CSARVNEKLFF
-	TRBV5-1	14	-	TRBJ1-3	TGCGCCAGCAGCTTGGAATCACCTGGAAACACCATATATTTT	CASSLESPGNTIYF
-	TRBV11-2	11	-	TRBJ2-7	TGTGCCAGCAGCCCCCGGGGCGAGCAGTACTTC	CASSPRGEQYF
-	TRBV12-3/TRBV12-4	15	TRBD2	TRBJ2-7	TGTGCCAGCAGTTTACAGCGGGGGGGCCTCTACGAGCAGTACTTC	CASSLQRGGLYEQYF
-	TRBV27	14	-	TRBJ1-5	TGTGCCAGCAGTTTTGGGGCCGGGACCCAGCCCCAGCATTTT	CASSFGAGTQPQHF
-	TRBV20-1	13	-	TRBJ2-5	TGCAGTGCCCTACACGGGAAGGGAGAGACCCAGTACTTC	CSALHGKGETQYF
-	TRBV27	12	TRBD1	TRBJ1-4	TGTGCCAGCCAAGACAGGGATGAAAAACTGTTTTTT	CASQDRDEKLFF
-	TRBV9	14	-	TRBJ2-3	TGTGCCAGCAGCGCGGACAGCTTCACAGATACGCAGTATTTT	CASSADSFTDTQYF
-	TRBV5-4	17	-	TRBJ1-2	TGTGCCAGCAGCCCACAAAATACTGGGGGCCGGTTAAAAGGCTACACCTTC	CASSPQNTGGRLKGYTF
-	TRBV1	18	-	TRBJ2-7	TGCACCAGCAGCCAGAGACTAGCGGGGGCTGGTGGCTCCTACGAGCAGTACTTC	CTSSQRLAGAGGSYEQYF
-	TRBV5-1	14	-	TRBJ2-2	TGCGCCAGCAGCGACATGACGGGAACCGGGGAGCTGTTTTTT	CASSDMTGTGELFF
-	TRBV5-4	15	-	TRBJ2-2	TGTGCCAGCAGTTTTGACAGATTCAACACCGGGGAGCTGTTTTTT	CASSFDRFNTGELFF
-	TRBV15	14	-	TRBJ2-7	TGTGCCACCAGCAGAGACAGGTTTATTTACGAGCAGTACTTC	CATSRDRFIYEQYF
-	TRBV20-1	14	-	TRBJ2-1	TGCAGTGCTAAGGGGGGGGCAAATTACAATGAGCAGTTCTTC	CSAKGGANYNEQFF
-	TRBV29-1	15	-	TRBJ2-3	TGCAGCGTCACTGAACTCCTTACCCTGCCAGATACGCAGTATTTT	CSVTELLTLPDTQYF
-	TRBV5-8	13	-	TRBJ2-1	TGTGCCACTACCAGGGATACGTGGAATGAGCAGTTCTTC	CATTRDTWNEQFF
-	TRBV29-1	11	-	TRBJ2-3	TGCAGCGCCCGACCGGTAGATACGCAGTATTTT	CSARPVDTQYF
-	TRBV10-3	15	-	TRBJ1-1	TGTGCCATCAGTGATTCCAGGGCAGAGGGCACTGAAGCTTTCTTT	CAISDSRAEGTEAFF
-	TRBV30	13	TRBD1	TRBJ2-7	TGTGCCTGGGGGACAGGTGAACCTAACGAGCAGTACTTC	CAWGTGEPNEQYF
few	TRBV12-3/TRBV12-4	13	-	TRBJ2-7	TGTGCCCACCAGTTGGACACGTACTACGAGCAGTACTTC	CAHQLDTYYEQYF
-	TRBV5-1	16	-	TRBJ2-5	TGCGCCAGCAGCCGCCGGGACCTTGGGGGCCAAGAGACCCAGTACTTC	CASSRRDLGGQETQYF
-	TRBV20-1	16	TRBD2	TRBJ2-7	TGCAGTGCTAGGGGGACTAGCGGGGGTGCGACCTACGAGCAGTACTTC	CSARGTSGGATYEQYF
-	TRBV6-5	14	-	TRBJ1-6	TGTGCCAGCAGCCTCCTGGACGTTTCTTCACCCCTCCACTTT	CASSLLDVSSPLHF
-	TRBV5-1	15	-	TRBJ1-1	TGCGCCAGCAGCTCGGACGGGTACATGAACACTGAAGCTTTCTTT	CASSSDGYMNTEAFF
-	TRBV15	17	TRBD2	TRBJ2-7	TGTGCCACCAGCAGACGGGGACTAGCGGGGGGTAACATCGAGCAGTACTTC	CATSRRGLAGGNIEQYF
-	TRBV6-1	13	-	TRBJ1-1	TGTGCCAGCATGAGGACAGTGAACACTGAAGCTTTCTTT	CASMRTVNTEAFF